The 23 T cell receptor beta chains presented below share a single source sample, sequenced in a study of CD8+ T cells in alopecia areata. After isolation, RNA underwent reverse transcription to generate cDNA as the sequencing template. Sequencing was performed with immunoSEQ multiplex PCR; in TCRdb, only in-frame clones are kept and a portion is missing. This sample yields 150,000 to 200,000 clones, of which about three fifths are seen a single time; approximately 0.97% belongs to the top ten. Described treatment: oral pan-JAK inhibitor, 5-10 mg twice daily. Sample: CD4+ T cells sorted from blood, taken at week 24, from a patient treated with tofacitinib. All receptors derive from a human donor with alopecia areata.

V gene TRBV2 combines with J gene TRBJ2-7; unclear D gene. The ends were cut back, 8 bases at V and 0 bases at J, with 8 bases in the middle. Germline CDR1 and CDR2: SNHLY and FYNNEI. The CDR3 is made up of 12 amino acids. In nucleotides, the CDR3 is TGTGCCAGCGTCTCGGGCTCCTACGAGCAGTACTTC. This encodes CASVSGSYEQYF.

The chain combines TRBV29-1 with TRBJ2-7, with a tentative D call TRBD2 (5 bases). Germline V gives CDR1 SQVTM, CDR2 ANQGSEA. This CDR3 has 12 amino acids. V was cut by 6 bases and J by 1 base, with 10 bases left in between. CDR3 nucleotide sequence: TGCAGCGTAGGAAGGGAGTCCTACGAGCAGTACTTC. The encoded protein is CSVGRESYEQYF.

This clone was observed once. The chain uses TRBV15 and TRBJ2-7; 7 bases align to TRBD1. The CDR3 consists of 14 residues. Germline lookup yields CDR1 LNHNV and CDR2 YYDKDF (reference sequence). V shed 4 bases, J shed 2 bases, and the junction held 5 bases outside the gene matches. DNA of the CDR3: TGTGCCACCAGCAAACGGACAGGACCCTACGAGCAGTACTTC. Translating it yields CATSKRTGPYEQYF.

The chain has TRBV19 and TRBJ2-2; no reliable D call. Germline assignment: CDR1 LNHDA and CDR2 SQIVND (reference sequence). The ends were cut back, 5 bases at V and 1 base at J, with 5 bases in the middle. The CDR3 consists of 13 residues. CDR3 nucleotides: TGTGCCAGTAGTGCCGGGAACACCGGGGAGCTGTTTTTT. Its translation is CASSAGNTGELFF.

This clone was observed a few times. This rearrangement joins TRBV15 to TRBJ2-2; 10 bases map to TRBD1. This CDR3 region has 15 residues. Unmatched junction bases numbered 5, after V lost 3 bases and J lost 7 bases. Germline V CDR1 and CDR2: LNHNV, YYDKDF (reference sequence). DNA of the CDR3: TGTGCCACCAGCAGGGGGACAGGGGATGGCGGGGAGCTGTTTTTT. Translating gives CATSRGTGDGGELFF.

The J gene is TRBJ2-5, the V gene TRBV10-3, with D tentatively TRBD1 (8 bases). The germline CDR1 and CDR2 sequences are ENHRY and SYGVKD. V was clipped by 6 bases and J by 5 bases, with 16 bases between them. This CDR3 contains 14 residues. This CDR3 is CAIRDGQGGETQYF. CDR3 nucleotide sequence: TGTGCCATCAGGGATGGACAGGGAGGGGAGACCCAGTACTTC.

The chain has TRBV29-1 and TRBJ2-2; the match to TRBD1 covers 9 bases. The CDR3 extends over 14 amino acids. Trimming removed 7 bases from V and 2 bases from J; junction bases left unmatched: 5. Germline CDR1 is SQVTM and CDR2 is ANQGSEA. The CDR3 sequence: CSGKDRGNTGELFF. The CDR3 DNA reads TGCAGCGGAAAGGACAGGGGTAACACCGGGGAGCTGTTTTTT.

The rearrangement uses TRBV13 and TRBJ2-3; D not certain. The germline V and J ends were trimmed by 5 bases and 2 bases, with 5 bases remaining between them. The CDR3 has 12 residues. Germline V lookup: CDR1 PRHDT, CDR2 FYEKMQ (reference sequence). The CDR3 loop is CASSLTTDTQYF. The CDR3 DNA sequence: TGTGCCAGCAGCCTGACCACAGATACGCAGTATTTT.

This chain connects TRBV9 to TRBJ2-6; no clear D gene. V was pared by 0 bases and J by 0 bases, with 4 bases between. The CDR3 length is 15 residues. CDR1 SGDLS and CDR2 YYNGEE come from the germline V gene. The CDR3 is CASSVALSGANVLTF. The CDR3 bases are TGTGCCAGCAGCGTAGCACTCTCTGGGGCCAACGTCCTGACTTTC. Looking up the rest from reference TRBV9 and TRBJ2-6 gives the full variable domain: DSGVTQTPKHLITATGQRVTLRCSPRSGDLSVYWYQQSLDQGLQFLIQYYNGEERAKGNILERFSAQQFPDLHSELNLSSLELGDSALYFCASSVALSGANVLTFGAGSRLTVL.

CDR3 loop: CASSIEGRTEAFF. CDR3 nucleotides: TGTGCCAGTAGTATTGAGGGCCGCACTGAAGCTTTCTTT. The gene calls are TRBV19 and TRBJ1-1; D ambiguous. Trimming took 3 bases from V and 4 from J, leaving 9 bases between them. CDR1 and CDR2 from the germline V gene are LNHDA and SQIVND (reference sequence). CDR3 length equals 13 residues. The complete variable domain, with remaining parts taken from reference TRBV19 and TRBJ1-1, reads DGGITQSPKYLFRKEGQNVTLSCEQNLNHDAMYWYRQDPGQGLRLIYYSQIVNDFQKGDIAEGYSVSREKKESFPLTVTSAQKNPTAFYLCASSIEGRTEAFFGQGTRLTVV.

CDR3 protein: CSVDGAGDNYGYTF. The CDR3 DNA follows: TGCAGCGTTGACGGGGCAGGGGATAACTATGGCTACACCTTC. The chain links TRBV29-1 to TRBJ1-2; tentative D call: TRBD1 (6 bases). This CDR3 has 14 amino acids. The ends were cut back, 3 bases at V and 1 base at J, with 12 bases in the middle. Germline lookup yields CDR1 SQVTM and CDR2 ANQGSEA.

CDR3 region: CASSPSPAGGDTQYF. CDR3 coding DNA: TGTGCCAGCAGCCCCTCTCCCGCCGGGGGCGATACGCAGTATTTT. V is TRBV7-9 and J is TRBJ2-3; D tentatively fits TRBD1 or TRBD2 (6 bases each). CDR3 size: 15 residues. Germline CDR1 reads SEHNR; CDR2 reads FQNEAQ (reference sequence). The V and J ends lost 5 bases and 6 bases respectively, with 18 bases between them. The full variable domain, in which reference TRBV7-9 and TRBJ2-3 provide the parts outside the CDR3, is DTGVSQNPRHKITKRGQNVTFRCDPISEHNRLYWYRQTLGQGPEFLTYFQNEAQLEKSRLLSDRFSAERPKGSFSTLEIQRTEQGDSAMYLCASSPSPAGGDTQYFGPGTRLTVL.

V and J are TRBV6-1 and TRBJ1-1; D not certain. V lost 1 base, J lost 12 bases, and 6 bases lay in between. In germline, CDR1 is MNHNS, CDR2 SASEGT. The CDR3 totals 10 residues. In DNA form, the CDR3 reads TGTGCCAGCAGTGAAGTAGGGACTTTCTTT. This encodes CASSEVGTFF.

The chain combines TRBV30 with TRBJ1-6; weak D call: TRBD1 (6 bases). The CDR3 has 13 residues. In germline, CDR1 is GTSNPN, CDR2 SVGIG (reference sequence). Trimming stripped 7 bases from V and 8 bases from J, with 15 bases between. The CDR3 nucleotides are TGTGCCTCCTCAACAGGGATGGATTCACCCCTCCACTTT. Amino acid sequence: CASSTGMDSPLHF.

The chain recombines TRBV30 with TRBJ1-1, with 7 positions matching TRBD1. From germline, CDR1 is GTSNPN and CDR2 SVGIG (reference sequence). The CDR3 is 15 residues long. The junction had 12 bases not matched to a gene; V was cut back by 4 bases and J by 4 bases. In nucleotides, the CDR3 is TGTGCCTGGACCCGGAGGGGGCTTGTCGGCACTGAAGCTTTCTTT. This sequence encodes CAWTRRGLVGTEAFF.

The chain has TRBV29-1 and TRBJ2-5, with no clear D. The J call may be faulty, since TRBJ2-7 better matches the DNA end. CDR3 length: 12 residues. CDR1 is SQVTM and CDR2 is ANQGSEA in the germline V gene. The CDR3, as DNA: TGCAGCGTTGTTCCGAACGTTTACGAGCAGTACTTC. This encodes CSVVPNVYEQYF.

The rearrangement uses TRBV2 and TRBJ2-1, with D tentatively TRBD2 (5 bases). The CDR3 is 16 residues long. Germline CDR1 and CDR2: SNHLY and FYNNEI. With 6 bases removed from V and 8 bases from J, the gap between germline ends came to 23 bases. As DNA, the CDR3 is TGTGCCAGCAGCCCCATCTCCCCCGGGGTTGGCGATGAGCAGTTCTTC. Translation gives CASSPISPGVGDEQFF. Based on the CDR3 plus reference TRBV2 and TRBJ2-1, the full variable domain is EPEVTQTPSHQVTQMGQEVILRCVPISNHLYFYWYRQILGQKVEFLVSFYNNEISEKSEIFDDQFSVERPDGSNFTLKIRSTKLEDSAMYFCASSPISPGVGDEQFFGPGTRLTVL.

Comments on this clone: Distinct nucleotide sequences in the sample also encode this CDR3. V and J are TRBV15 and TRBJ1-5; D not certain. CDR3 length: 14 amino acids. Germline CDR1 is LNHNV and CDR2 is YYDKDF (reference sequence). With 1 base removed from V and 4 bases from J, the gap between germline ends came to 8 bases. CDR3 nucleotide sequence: TGTGCCACCAGCAGAGGAGCGTCGAATCAGCCCCAGCATTTT. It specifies CATSRGASNQPQHF. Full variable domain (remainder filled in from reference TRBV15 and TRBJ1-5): DAMVIQNPRYQVTQFGKPVTLSCSQTLNHNVMYWYQQKSSQAPKLLFHYYDKDFNNEADTPDNFQSRRPNTSFCFLDIRSPGLGDTAMYLCATSRGASNQPQHFGDGTRLSIL.

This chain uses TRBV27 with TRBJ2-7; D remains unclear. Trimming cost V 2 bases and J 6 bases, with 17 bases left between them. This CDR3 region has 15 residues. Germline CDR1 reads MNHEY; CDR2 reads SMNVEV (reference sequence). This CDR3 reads CASSLQARAPGEQYF. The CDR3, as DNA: TGTGCCAGCAGTTTACAGGCAAGGGCGCCTGGCGAGCAGTACTTC.

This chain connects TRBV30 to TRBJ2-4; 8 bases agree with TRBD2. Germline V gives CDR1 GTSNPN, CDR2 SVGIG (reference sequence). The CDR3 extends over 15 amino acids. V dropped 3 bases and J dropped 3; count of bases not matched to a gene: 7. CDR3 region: CAWSSSGGGKNIQYF. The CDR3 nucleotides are TGTGCCTGGAGCTCAAGCGGGGGTGGCAAAAACATTCAGTACTTC.

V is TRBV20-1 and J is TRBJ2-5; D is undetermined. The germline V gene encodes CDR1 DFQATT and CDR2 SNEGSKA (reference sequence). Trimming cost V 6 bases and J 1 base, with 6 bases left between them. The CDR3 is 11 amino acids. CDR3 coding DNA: TGCAGTGCCCACTTCCAAGAGACCCAGTACTTC. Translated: CSAHFQETQYF.

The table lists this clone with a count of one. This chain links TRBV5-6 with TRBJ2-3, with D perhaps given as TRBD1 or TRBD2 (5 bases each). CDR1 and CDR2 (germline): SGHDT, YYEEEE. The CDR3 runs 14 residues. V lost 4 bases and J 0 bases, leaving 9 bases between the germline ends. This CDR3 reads CASSRWDSTDTQYF. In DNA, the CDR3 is TGTGCCAGCAGCCGATGGGACAGCACAGATACGCAGTATTTT.

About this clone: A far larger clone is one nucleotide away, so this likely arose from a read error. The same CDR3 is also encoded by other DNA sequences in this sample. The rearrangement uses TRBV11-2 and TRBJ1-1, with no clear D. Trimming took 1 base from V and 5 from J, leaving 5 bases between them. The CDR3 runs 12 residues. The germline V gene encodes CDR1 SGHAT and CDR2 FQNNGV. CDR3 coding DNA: TGTGCCAGCAGCTTAGTGGGTACTGAAGCTTTCTTT. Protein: CASSLVGTEAFF.